This T cell receptor beta chain was documented in a study of blood T cell repertoires in COVID-19. Background on the study: Italy, Spain and the United States were the sources of the convalescent and acute COVID-19 samples.

In the authors' workflow: Amplified reference gene primers provided the basis for estimating nucleated cell counts. Libraries were prepared by immunoSEQ multiplex PCR; TCRdb keeps only in-frame clonotypes and omits some of them. V and J calls and clone size are those listed in that table; D and trimming were worked out from the DNA. This sample yields about 200,000 clones, of which under 95% are seen a single time; about 1.3% belongs to the top ten. The V segment lost 2 bases and the J segment 0 bases; nucleotides outside the gene matches: 12. Looked up from germline, CDR1 is KGHSH and CDR2 is LQKENI. This CDR3 is built from 18 residues.

The sample comprised peripheral blood. The rearrangement links TRBV18 to TRBJ1-1; TRBD1 matches at 7 bases. The TCR comes from a man younger than 40 with acute or convalescent COVID-19. For the CDR3, the DNA is TGTGCCAGCTCACCAAGCTTAGGACAGGATAACTTGAACACTGAAGCTTTCTTT. Translating it yields CASSPSLGQDNLNTEAFF.